Below, 27 T cell receptor beta chains from the same sample are listed, as sequenced in a study of blood T cells in healthy people across ages. The use of a sample-barcoded 5' primer and a J-beta primer mix characterized a second PCR of roughly 7 to 11 cycles. TCRdb redid the calling of the 5' RACE reads with MiXCR, one entry per CDR3 protein. There are some 850,000 distinct CDR3 sequences in the sample; roughly 24% occur only once, and 3% lies in the top ten. These same data were also listed under a study on T cells of mothers and their children.

Sequencing was done on a sample of blood. These receptors were taken from a boy under 18 in good health.

The chain carries TRBV25-1 and TRBJ2-7, with 10 bases that match TRBD2. V lost 8 bases to trimming and J lost 2 bases; unmatched junction nucleotides: 9. The CDR3 loop spans 15 amino acids. From germline, CDR1 is MGHDK and CDR2 SYGVNS. CDR3 in amino acids: CASQRGGLGAYEQYF. The DNA for the CDR3 is TGTGCCAGCCAGCGGGGGGGCCTAGGAGCCTACGAGCAGTACTTC.

DNA for the CDR3: TGTGCCAGCAGCTTCCTATCCAACTCCTACAATGAGCAGTTCTTC. Its protein is CASSFLSNSYNEQFF. The chain uses TRBV7-9 and TRBJ2-1; D uncertain. The V end lost 3 bases, the J end lost 0 bases, and 9 bases lay between the germline ends. CDR3 length equals 15 residues. In germline, CDR1 is SEHNR, CDR2 FQNEAQ (reference sequence).

The CDR3 DNA reads TGTGCCAGCAGCCAAGTGGGTGAGACAGCGAAGAGCTCTGGGGCCAACGTCCTGACTTTC. This translates into CASSQVGETAKSSGANVLTF. The rearrangement uses TRBV4-2 and TRBJ2-6; D is perhaps TRBD1 (5 bases). Germline V gene data show CDR1 as LGHNA and CDR2 as YNFKEQ. The V end lost 1 base, the J end lost 0 bases, and 19 bases lay between the germline ends. The CDR3 consists of 20 residues.

This clonotype turned up a few times. An end of the junction differs from the germline gene, which may be a read error. The chain combines TRBV7-9 with TRBJ2-7; 9 bases are a match to TRBD1. This CDR3 has 14 residues. CDR1 is SEHNR and CDR2 is FQNEAQ in the germline V gene (reference sequence). The chain's CDR3 is CAGSLRDRVYEQYF. CDR3 bases: TGTGCCGGCAGCTTACGGGACAGGGTCTACGAGCAGTACTTC.

This clonotype was picked up a small number of times. The J gene is TRBJ1-2, the V gene TRBV29-1; the match to TRBD1 covers 9 bases. The CDR3 totals 14 residues. V was clipped by 7 bases and J by 5 bases; unmatched bases: 11. Germline V lookup: CDR1 SQVTM, CDR2 ANQGSEA. In nucleotides, the CDR3 is TGCAGCGCAGGGGACAGGGAAGGTTATTATGGCTACACCTTC. This sequence encodes CSAGDREGYYGYTF.

A note on this clonotype: Mismatch with germline at one junction end may stem from a read error. V gene TRBV13 combines with J gene TRBJ2-4; 7 bases are shared with TRBD1. CDR3 length equals 16 residues. Germline V lookup: CDR1 PRHDT, CDR2 FYEKMQ (reference sequence). CDR3 amino acids: CASSLGDRLAKKIQYF. In DNA, the CDR3 is TGTGCCAGCAGCTTAGGGGACAGGTTAGCCAAAAAGATTCAGTACTTC.

The chain employs TRBV7-9 and TRBJ1-1, with D maybe TRBD1 (5 bases). CDR1 and CDR2 (germline): SEHNR, FQNEAQ (reference sequence). V gave up 5 bases and J gave up 3 bases, with 13 bases separating them. CDR3 length: 14 amino acids. The CDR3 DNA reads TGTGCCAGCAGCCTCCAGGGTTTCGACACTGAAGCTTTCTTT. Protein: CASSLQGFDTEAFF. Full variable domain (outside the CDR3, taken from reference TRBV7-9 and TRBJ1-1): DTGVSQNPRHKITKRGQNVTFRCDPISEHNRLYWYRQTLGQGPEFLTYFQNEAQLEKSRLLSDRFSAERPKGSFSTLEIQRTEQGDSAMYLCASSLQGFDTEAFFGQGTRLTVV.

V usage is TRBV5-1 and J usage is TRBJ2-1; D perhaps matches TRBD1 (6 bases). This CDR3 comprises 15 residues. The germline CDR1 and CDR2 sequences are SGHRS and YFSETQ. Trimming stripped 0 bases from V and 8 bases from J, with 15 bases between. The CDR3 sequence is CASSLALGRGHEQFF. The CDR3 DNA sequence: TGCGCCAGCAGCTTGGCCCTCGGCAGGGGTCATGAGCAGTTCTTC.

This clonotype was observed a few times. This sequence joins TRBV4-1 and TRBJ2-5; 8 nucleotides line up with TRBD2. Trimming removed 4 bases from V and 4 bases from J; junction bases left unmatched: 8. Germline CDR1 reads MGHRA; CDR2 reads YSYEKL. This CDR3 is 15 amino acids long. This CDR3 is CASSPPGTSLETQYF. The CDR3 nucleotides read TGCGCCAGCAGCCCTCCCGGGACTAGTCTAGAGACCCAGTACTTC.

This sequence joins TRBV6-5 and TRBJ1-2; D might be TRBD1 (5 bases). From germline, CDR1 is MNHEY and CDR2 SVGAGI. The CDR3 runs 16 residues. The germline V and J ends were trimmed by 0 bases and 1 base, with 12 bases remaining between them. CDR3 in amino acids: CASSYSKAGGNYGYTF. The DNA for the CDR3 is TGTGCCAGCAGTTACTCGAAGGCCGGGGGTAACTATGGCTACACCTTC.

The chain has TRBV11-2 and TRBJ2-5, with TRBD2 matching 12 bases. Germline CDR1 SGHAT, CDR2 FQNNGV. Trimming at V came to 5 bases and at J to 5 bases, leaving 6 bases not matched to a gene. The CDR3 sequence is 15 residues long. The DNA of the CDR3 is TGTGCCAGCAGCCCCCGCGGGACTAGCGGGGAGACCCAGTACTTC. Amino acid sequence: CASSPRGTSGETQYF.

The V and J genes are TRBV5-1 and TRBJ2-2; D is unclear. Trimming shortened V by 3 bases and J by 4 bases, and 13 bases separated the two germline ends. Germline V gene sequence: CDR1 SGHRS, CDR2 YFSETQ. The CDR3 has 15 residues. The CDR3 reads CASSYFDTSTGELFF. The CDR3 DNA follows: TGCGCCAGCAGCTACTTCGACACTTCCACCGGGGAGCTGTTTTTT.

This clonotype showed up just a few times. This chain uses TRBV9 with TRBJ1-2; 7 bases are a match to TRBD1. The CDR3 totals 15 residues. The V segment lost 2 bases and the J segment 8 bases; nucleotides outside the gene matches: 12. CDR1 is SGDLS, CDR2 YYNGEE, per germline. DNA of the CDR3: TGTGCCAGCAGCGTGTGGGCAAGGGGGCGCGAGGGCTACACCTTC. Translated: CASSVWARGREGYTF.

This chain links TRBV12-3 or TRBV12-4 with TRBJ1-2, with 7 bases identical to TRBD1. The CDR3 runs to 15 residues. With V trimmed by 1 base and J by 5 bases, 7 bases remained unmatched. CDR3 bases: TGTGCCAGCAGTTTAGGGAGGGGGCTACAGTATGGCTACACCTTC. Translation: CASSLGRGLQYGYTF.

This clonotype was recorded a few times. The rearrangement joins TRBV24-1 to TRBJ2-3; D possibly corresponds to TRBD2 (7 bases). In germline, CDR1 is KGHDR, CDR2 SFDVKD. Trimming left V 10 bases short and J 1 base short, with 17 bases between. The CDR3 runs to 15 residues. CDR3 loop: CATLEGGPGTDTQYF. The CDR3 DNA reads as TGTGCCACTCTGGAGGGGGGGCCGGGCACAGATACGCAGTATTTT.

The V gene is TRBV5-1, the J gene TRBJ2-5; D possibly uses TRBD1 or TRBD2 (6 bases each). V was shortened by 3 bases and J by 3 bases, with 15 bases between the two germline ends. The CDR3 contains 15 residues. Germline V CDR1 and CDR2: SGHRS, YFSETQ. In DNA, the CDR3 is TGCGCCAGCAGCTCCCTGACCGGGGGCGAAGAGACCCAGTACTTC. Residues: CASSSLTGGEETQYF.

This chain joins TRBV3-1 and TRBJ2-3; TRBD1 matches at 8 bases. Germline loops: CDR1 LGHDT, CDR2 YNNKEL (reference sequence). The length of the CDR3 is 15 residues. V was pared by 2 bases and J by 5 bases, with 6 bases of the junction left unmatched. In DNA, the CDR3 is TGTGCCAGCAGCCAACAGGGGGCTGAGGAAGATACGCAGTATTTT. Amino acid sequence: CASSQQGAEEDTQYF.

This clonotype was observed a single time. The J gene is TRBJ2-5, the V gene TRBV7-8; 8 bases agree with TRBD1. The end of the DNA aligns better with TRBJ2-7, so the J call may be wrong. The CDR3 runs to 15 residues. Germline V lookup: CDR1 SGHVS, CDR2 FQNEAQ. The chain's CDR3 is CASSSRGRSFYEQYF. Written as DNA, the CDR3 is TGTGCCAGCAGCTCCAGGGGGCGAAGTTTCTACGAGCAGTACTTC.

Only a few counts were recorded for this clonotype. This chain uses TRBV12-3 or TRBV12-4 with TRBJ1-2, with D perhaps TRBD1 (6 bases). There are 14 residues in the CDR3. Trimming removed 2 bases from V and 8 bases from J, with 15 bases in between. This CDR3 reads CASSLRYRDVGYTF. The CDR3 nucleotides are TGTGCCAGCAGTTTACGATACAGGGATGTCGGCTACACCTTC.

The chain has TRBV12-3 or TRBV12-4 and TRBJ2-6; D is possibly TRBD1 (5 bases). V was cut by 2 bases and J by 3 bases, with 8 bases left in between. The CDR3 has 15 residues. CDR3 in amino acids: CASSLSGYGANVLTF. The CDR3 DNA sequence: TGTGCCAGCAGTTTATCAGGGTATGGGGCCAACGTCCTGACTTTC.

The gene calls are TRBV29-1 and TRBJ2-6; tentatively, D is TRBD1 or TRBD2 (5 bases each). CDR3 length: 16 residues. V lost 4 bases and J 0 bases, leaving 13 bases between the germline ends. Germline loops: CDR1 SQVTM, CDR2 ANQGSEA. CDR3: CSVGGTASSGANVLTF. The CDR3 coding sequence is TGCAGCGTTGGGGGGACGGCCAGCTCTGGGGCCAACGTCCTGACTTTC.

V is TRBV5-1 and J is TRBJ2-5; D uncertain. The germline V and J ends were trimmed by 0 bases and 5 bases, with 17 bases remaining between them. The CDR3 extends over 16 amino acids. CDR1 and CDR2 from the germline V gene are SGHRS and YFSETQ. The CDR3 spells CASSLGPGPPLETQYF. The CDR3 region has the DNA TGCGCCAGCAGCTTGGGGCCCGGGCCTCCTTTGGAGACCCAGTACTTC.

This clonotype was observed a few times. The chain uses TRBV20-1 and TRBJ2-7; TRBD1 matches 10 bases. V shed 5 bases, J shed 0 bases, and the junction held 7 bases outside the gene matches. This CDR3 region has 15 residues. Germline values: CDR1 DFQATT, CDR2 SNEGSKA (reference sequence). Here the CDR3 DNA reads TGCAGTGCTCGGCCGGGACAGGGGAACTCCTACGAGCAGTACTTC. This gives the protein CSARPGQGNSYEQYF.

The chain has TRBV3-1 and TRBJ2-5; D is possibly TRBD2 (7 bases). CDR1 LGHDT and CDR2 YNNKEL come from the germline V gene (reference sequence). V lost 3 bases to trimming and J lost 5 bases, with 22 bases between them. The CDR3 runs 17 residues. CDR3 bases: TGTGCCAGCAGCCAGCCCAGGGGAGGGCCTCGGGGTGAGACCCAGTACTTC. Translated: CASSQPRGGPRGETQYF.

There are a few counts of this clonotype. The chain is built from TRBV28 and TRBJ2-3, with 11 bases aligning to TRBD2. J lost 6 bases, V lost 6 bases, and 8 bases had no gene match. CDR3 length: 15 residues. Germline values: CDR1 MDHEN, CDR2 SYDVKM. The CDR3: CASSLTSGVGDTQYF. CDR3 in DNA: TGTGCCAGCAGCCTGACTAGCGGGGTTGGGGATACGCAGTATTTT.

The chain carries TRBV12-3 or TRBV12-4 and TRBJ2-2; D tentatively reads TRBD1 or TRBD2 (6 bases each). The CDR3 sequence is 15 residues long. V lost 3 bases and J lost 6, with 14 bases in between. CDR3 sequence reads: CASSFGGRRAGELFF. In DNA, the CDR3 is TGTGCCAGCAGTTTTGGGGGGCGCAGGGCCGGGGAGCTGTTTTTT.

The rearrangement uses TRBV7-9 and TRBJ2-3; D gene uncertain. CDR3 length: 14 residues. Trimming left V 3 bases short and J 2 bases short, with 9 bases between. The germline CDR1 and CDR2 sequences are SEHNR and FQNEAQ (reference sequence). The CDR3 DNA follows: TGTGCCAGCAGCTTCGGAGTAGTCACAGATACGCAGTATTTT. Translating gives CASSFGVVTDTQYF.